This T cell receptor (beta chain) was found in a study of blood T cell repertoires in COVID-19. Measured with immunoSEQ multiplex PCR; TCRdb has only the in-frame clones, and not every one. The sample has about 100,000 clones, about 80% seen once. Per germline, CDR1 SGHDT and CDR2 YYEEEE. The ends were cut back, 4 bases at V and 0 bases at J, with 5 bases in the middle. CDR3 size: 12 residues. The rearrangement joins TRBV5-6 to TRBJ2-7, with D perhaps matching TRBD1 (5 bases). Material: peripheral blood. The clonotype originates from a woman aged 70-85 years with acute or convalescent COVID-19. The CDR3 DNA reads TGTGCCAGCAGCAGGGGCTCCTACGAGCAGTACGTC. Translated: CASSRGSYEQYV.